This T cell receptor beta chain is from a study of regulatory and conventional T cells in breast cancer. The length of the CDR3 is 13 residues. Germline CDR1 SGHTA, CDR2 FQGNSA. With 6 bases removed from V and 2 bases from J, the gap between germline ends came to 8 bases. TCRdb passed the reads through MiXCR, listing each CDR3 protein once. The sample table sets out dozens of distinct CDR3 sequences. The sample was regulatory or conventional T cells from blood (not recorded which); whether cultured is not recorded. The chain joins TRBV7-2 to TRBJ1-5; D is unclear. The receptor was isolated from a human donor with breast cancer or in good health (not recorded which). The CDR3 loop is CASRGEGNQPQHF. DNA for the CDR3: TGTGCCAGCAGGGGAGAGGGCAATCAGCCCCAGCATTTT.